The 15 T cell receptor beta chains listed next were all sequenced from one sample in a study of siplizumab effects on memory and regulatory T cells. Cells that made up the mixed lymphocyte reaction were cocultured at 37°C for about six days. Measured with immunoSEQ multiplex PCR; TCRdb has only the in-frame clones, and not every one. The sample consists of more than 13,000 clones, less than 50% of them appearing once. These TCRs' antigens remain unknown. The sample taken for sequencing was CFSE-low (dividing) CD4+ T cells sorted from an allogeneic mixed lymphocyte reaction. The receptors were gathered from a human donor in good health; the cells came from an allogeneic mixed lymphocyte reaction. Some clones in this sample may be carry-over from other donors' samples.

The chain joins TRBV7-9 to TRBJ2-1; no reliable D call. Germline-derived CDR1 and CDR2 are SEHNR and FQNEAQ (reference sequence). This CDR3 is 12 amino acids long. Trimming shortened V by 5 bases and J by 8 bases, and 10 bases separated the two germline ends. CDR3 loop: CASSPVGDEQFF. Here the CDR3 DNA reads TGTGCCAGCAGCCCGGTAGGCGATGAGCAGTTCTTC.

In this sample, this clone turned up once. The chain employs TRBV19 and TRBJ2-1; 9 bases are a match to TRBD2. This CDR3 contains 15 residues. In germline, CDR1 is LNHDA, CDR2 SQIVND (reference sequence). With V trimmed by 3 bases and J by 7 bases, 7 bases remained unmatched. CDR3 region: CASSIMGLARNEQFF. The CDR3 nucleotides are TGTGCCAGTAGTATCATGGGACTAGCACGTAATGAGCAGTTCTTC.

V gene TRBV4-1 combines with J gene TRBJ1-5; 7 bases match TRBD1. The J segment lost 5 bases and the V segment lost 0 bases, leaving 7 bases of the junction unmatched. CDR1 and CDR2 (germline): MGHRA, YSYEKL. The CDR3 covers 16 residues. DNA of the CDR3: TGCGCCAGCAGCCAAGACAGATCAGGGGGGCATCAGCCCCAGCATTTT. Translated, it gives CASSQDRSGGHQPQHF.

V is TRBV29-1 and J is TRBJ2-3; 10 bases line up with TRBD2. Losses at the gene ends were 5 bases for V and 3 bases for J; bases not matched to a gene: 14. CDR1 is SQVTM, CDR2 ANQGSEA, per germline. The CDR3 has 17 amino acids. The CDR3 reads CSVSASGRMGRTDTQYF. CDR3 in DNA: TGCAGCGTTAGCGCTAGCGGGAGAATGGGTAGGACAGATACGCAGTATTTT.

This clone qualifies as medium-sized (0.01 to 0.1%). The J gene is TRBJ2-7, the V gene TRBV15, with unresolved D. Germline assignment: CDR1 LNHNV and CDR2 YYDKDF (reference sequence). CDR3 size: 12 residues. The V and J ends lost 6 bases and 3 bases respectively, with 9 bases between them. CDR3 amino acids: CATSQPGYEQYF. The CDR3 DNA reads as TGTGCCACCAGTCAGCCGGGCTACGAGCAGTACTTC.

V gene TRBV7-9 combines with J gene TRBJ2-7; weak D call: TRBD1 (5 bases). This CDR3 is 14 amino acids long. V gave up 1 base and J gave up 4 bases, with 11 bases separating them. The V gene's germline CDR1 is SEHNR and CDR2 FQNEAQ (reference sequence). The CDR3 DNA reads as TGTGCCAGCAGCTTAGGTCAGGGAATTTACGAGCAGTACTTC. This translates into CASSLGQGIYEQYF.

Judged by abundance, this clone is medium-sized (0.01 to 0.1%). The J gene is TRBJ1-5, the V gene TRBV6-6; D uncertain. Germline V lookup: CDR1 MNHNY, CDR2 SVGAGI (reference sequence). The CDR3 runs to 14 residues. The V end lost 4 bases, the J end lost 0 bases, and 7 bases lay between the germline ends. CDR3 protein: CASSSSNSNQPQHF. CDR3 nucleotides: TGTGCCAGCAGTTCCTCCAATAGCAATCAGCCCCAGCATTTT.

This clone appeared many times. The chain uses TRBV5-1 and TRBJ1-1, with D uncertain. The germline V and J ends were trimmed by 5 bases and 1 base, with 18 bases remaining between them. This CDR3 spans 16 amino acids. CDR1 SGHRS and CDR2 YFSETQ come from the germline V gene. The CDR3 protein is CASSQNPLMGNTEAFF. The CDR3 DNA is TGCGCCAGCAGTCAAAACCCTCTCATGGGGAACACTGAAGCTTTCTTT.

The V and J genes are TRBV6-1 and TRBJ1-5; D is ambiguous. The V and J ends lost 5 bases and 6 bases respectively, with 8 bases between them. There are 12 residues in the CDR3. CDR1 and CDR2 (germline): MNHNS, SASEGT. The CDR3 DNA sequence: TGTGCCAGCAGTCCTAGAGGTCAGCCCCAGCATTTT. As protein: CASSPRGQPQHF.

The V and J genes are TRBV13 and TRBJ2-1, with 7 bases identical to TRBD2. From germline, CDR1 is PRHDT and CDR2 FYEKMQ (reference sequence). The CDR3 loop spans 14 amino acids. V shed 3 bases and J 9 bases; nucleotides not matched to a gene: 8. The CDR3 coding sequence is TGTGCCAGCAGCTTCCGACTAGCCGGCGGTGAGCAGTTCTTC. Residues: CASSFRLAGGEQFF.

This clone appeared a few times. This sequence joins TRBV6-6 and TRBJ1-2, with D possibly TRBD1 on 6 matching bases. The length of the CDR3 is 14 residues. Germline V lookup: CDR1 MNHNY, CDR2 SVGAGI (reference sequence). V gave up 9 bases and J gave up 4 bases, with 18 bases separating them. Written as DNA, the CDR3 is TGTGCCAGTCAGCTGGAAGGGGGGGGCTATGGCTACACCTTC. Residues: CASQLEGGGYGYTF.

This clone qualifies as medium-sized (0.01 to 0.1%). The V gene is TRBV7-8, the J gene TRBJ2-7, with 7 bases identical to TRBD1. The CDR3 extends over 13 amino acids. J was trimmed by 7 bases and V by 4 bases; bases with no gene match: 7. The V gene's germline CDR1 is SGHVS and CDR2 FQNEAQ. The CDR3 loop is CASSSRGLSEQYF. The CDR3 region has the DNA TGTGCCAGCAGCTCTAGGGGGCTGAGTGAGCAGTACTTC.

V and J are TRBV7-2 and TRBJ1-3; TRBD1 might be the D (5 bases). Germline assignment: CDR1 SGHTA and CDR2 FQGNSA. The CDR3 is 15 residues long. Deletions cut 0 bases from V and 0 bases from J, with 6 bases between. The CDR3 nucleotides are TGTGCCAGCAGCTTAGCGGGGCCCTCTGGAAACACCATATATTTT. Translated, it gives CASSLAGPSGNTIYF.

This clone was found a few times. V usage is TRBV27 and J usage is TRBJ2-6, with D unresolved. This CDR3 has 14 amino acids. The V end was cut by 4 bases, the J end by 3 bases, with 7 bases between. Germline V CDR1 and CDR2: MNHEY, SMNVEV (reference sequence). The CDR3 coding sequence is TGTGCCAGCAGTTCTGGCTTTGGGGCCAACGTCCTGACTTTC. Protein: CASSSGFGANVLTF. Combining the CDR3 with reference TRBV27 and TRBJ2-6 gives the whole variable domain EAQVTQNPRYLITVTGKKLTVTCSQNMNHEYMSWYRQDPGLGLRQIYYSMNVEVTDKGDVPEGYKVSRKEKRNFPLILESPSPNQTSLYFCASSSGFGANVLTFGAGSRLTVL.

This chain uses TRBV5-1 with TRBJ2-7; possibly TRBD2 for D (6 bases). The CDR3 sequence is 15 residues long. Trimming left V 1 base short and J 4 bases short, with 15 bases between. Germline V lookup: CDR1 SGHRS, CDR2 YFSETQ. The CDR3 spells CASSLRVAEPYEQYF. Here the CDR3 DNA reads TGCGCCAGCAGCTTGCGGGTAGCGGAGCCGTACGAGCAGTACTTC.